This T cell receptor beta chain was recovered during a study of early T cells in non-severe SARS-CoV-2 infection. Looking at the study overall: Unsorted whole blood bulk RNA was sequenced, with unpaired chains. Findings of the study overall: Anti-spike CD8 responses were favored in VDJdb matching, and private and CD4 specificities were missed.

Individual cDNA molecules carried attached unique molecular identifiers. MiXCR, run by TCRdb on the 5' RACE reads, gives a single entry per CDR3 protein. The sample consists of about 71,000 distinct CDR3 sequences, about an eighth of them appearing once. The germline V gene has CDR1 MNHNY and CDR2 SVGAGI (reference sequence). CDR3 length: 16 amino acids. V lost 0 bases to trimming and J lost 6 bases, with 14 bases between them. To note about this clonotype: As yet, its antigen is unknown.

Sample: whole blood. The receptor comes from an adult who was a healthcare worker with PCR-confirmed SARS-CoV-2 infection or an uninfected control (not recorded which). The chain carries TRBV6-6 and TRBJ2-2, with D tentatively TRBD1 or TRBD2 (5 bases each). CDR3: CASSYSGVEIPGELFF. The CDR3, as DNA: TGTGCCAGCAGTTACTCGGGGGTCGAAATCCCCGGGGAGCTGTTTTTT.